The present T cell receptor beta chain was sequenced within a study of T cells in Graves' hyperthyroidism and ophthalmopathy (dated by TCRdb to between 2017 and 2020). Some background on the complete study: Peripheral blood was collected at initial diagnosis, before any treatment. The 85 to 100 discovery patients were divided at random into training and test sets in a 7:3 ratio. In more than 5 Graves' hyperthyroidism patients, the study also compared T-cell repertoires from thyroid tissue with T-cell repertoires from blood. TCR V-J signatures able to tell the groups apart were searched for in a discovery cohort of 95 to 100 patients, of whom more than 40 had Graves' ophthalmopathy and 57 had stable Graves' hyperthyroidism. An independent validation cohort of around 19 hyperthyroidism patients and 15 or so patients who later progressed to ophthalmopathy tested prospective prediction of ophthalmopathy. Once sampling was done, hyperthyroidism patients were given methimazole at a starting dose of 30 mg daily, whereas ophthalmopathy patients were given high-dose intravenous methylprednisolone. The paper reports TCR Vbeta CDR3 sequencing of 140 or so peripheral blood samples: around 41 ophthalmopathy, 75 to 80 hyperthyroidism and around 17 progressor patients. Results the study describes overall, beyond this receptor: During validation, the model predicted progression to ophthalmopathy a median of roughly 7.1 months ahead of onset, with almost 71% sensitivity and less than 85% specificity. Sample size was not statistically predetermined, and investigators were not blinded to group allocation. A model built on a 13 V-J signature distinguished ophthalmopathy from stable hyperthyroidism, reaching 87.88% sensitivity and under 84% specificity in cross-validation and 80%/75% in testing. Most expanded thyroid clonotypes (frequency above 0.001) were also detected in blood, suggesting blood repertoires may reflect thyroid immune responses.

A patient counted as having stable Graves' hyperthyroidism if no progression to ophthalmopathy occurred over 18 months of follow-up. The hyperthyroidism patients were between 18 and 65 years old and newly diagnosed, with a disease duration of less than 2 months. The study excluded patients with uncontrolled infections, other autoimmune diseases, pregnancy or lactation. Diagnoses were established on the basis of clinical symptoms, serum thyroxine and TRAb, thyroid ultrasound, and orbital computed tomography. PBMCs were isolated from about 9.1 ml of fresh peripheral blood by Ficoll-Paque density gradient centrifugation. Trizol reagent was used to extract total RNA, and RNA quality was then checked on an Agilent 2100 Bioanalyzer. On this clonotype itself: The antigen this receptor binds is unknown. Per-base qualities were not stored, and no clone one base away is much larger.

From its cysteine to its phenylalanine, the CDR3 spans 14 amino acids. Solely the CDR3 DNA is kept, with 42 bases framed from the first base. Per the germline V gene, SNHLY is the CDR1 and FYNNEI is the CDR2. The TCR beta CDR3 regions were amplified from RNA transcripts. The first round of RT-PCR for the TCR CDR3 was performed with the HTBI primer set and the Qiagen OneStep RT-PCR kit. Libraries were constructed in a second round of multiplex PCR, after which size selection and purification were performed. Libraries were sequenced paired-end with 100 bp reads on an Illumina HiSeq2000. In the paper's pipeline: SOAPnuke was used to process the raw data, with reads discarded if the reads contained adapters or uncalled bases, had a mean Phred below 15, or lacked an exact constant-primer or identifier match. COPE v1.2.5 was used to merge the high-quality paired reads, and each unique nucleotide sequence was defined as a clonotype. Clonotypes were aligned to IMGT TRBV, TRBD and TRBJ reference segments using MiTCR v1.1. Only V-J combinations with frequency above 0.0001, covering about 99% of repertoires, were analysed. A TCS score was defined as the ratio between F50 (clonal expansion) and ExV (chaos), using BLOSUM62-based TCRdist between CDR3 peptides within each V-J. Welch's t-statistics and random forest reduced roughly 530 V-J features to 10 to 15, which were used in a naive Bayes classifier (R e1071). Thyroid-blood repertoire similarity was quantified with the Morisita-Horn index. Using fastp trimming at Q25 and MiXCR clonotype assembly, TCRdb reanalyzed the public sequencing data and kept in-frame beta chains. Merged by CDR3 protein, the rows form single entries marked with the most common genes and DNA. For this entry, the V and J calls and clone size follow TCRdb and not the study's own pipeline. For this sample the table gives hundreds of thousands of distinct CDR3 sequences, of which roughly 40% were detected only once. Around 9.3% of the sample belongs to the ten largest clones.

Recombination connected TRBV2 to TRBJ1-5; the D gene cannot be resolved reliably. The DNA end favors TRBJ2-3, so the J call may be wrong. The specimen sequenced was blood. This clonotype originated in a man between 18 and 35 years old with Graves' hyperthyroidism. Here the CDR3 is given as CASSLGRTDQPQYF. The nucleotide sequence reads TGTGCCAGCAGTCTCGGCAGGACCGATCAGCCCCAGTATTTT.